This T cell receptor (beta chain) was obtained from a study of blood T cell repertoires in COVID-19. This clone has a handful of counts. CDR1 and CDR2 from the germline V gene are LGHDT and YNNKEL (reference sequence). This CDR3 region has 16 residues. V shed 1 base and J shed 3 bases, with 10 bases lying between them. Assay used: immunoSEQ multiplex PCR; TCRdb lists only in-frame clones, some missing. The sample has 300,000 to 450,000 clones; about 89% are singletons. Which cohort a participant joined came from the clinical history participants gave. The sequenced material came from PBMCs or T cells enriched from blood (not recorded which). This chain links TRBV3-1 (or the pseudogene TRBV3-2) with TRBJ1-6, with D possibly TRBD1 on 6 matching bases. The receptor's source is a man in his forties in a cohort exposed to, infected with or recovered from COVID-19 (not recorded which). DNA for the CDR3: TGTGCCAGCAGCCAAGCGGACAGCTTCTATAATTCACCCCTCCACTTT. Protein product: CASSQADSFYNSPLHF.